This record looks at one TCR beta chain sequence and its context. Per the study methods: Reference gene primers were amplified, and this amplification served to estimate nucleated cell counts. Libraries were prepared by immunoSEQ multiplex PCR; TCRdb keeps only in-frame clonotypes and omits some of them. V and J calls and clone size are given by that table; D and trimming were obtained from the DNA. The data contain about 67,000 clones, roughly nine tenths of them seen just once; the ten biggest clones take up approximately 20%. The data are from a study of blood T cell repertoires in COVID-19. Turning to the study itself: PBMCs, B-cell-depleted T cells, or T cells were the source of the cDNA or gDNA that made up the material.

Trimming cost V 0 bases and J 2 bases; bases outside gene matches: 6. This CDR3 is built from 17 residues. CDR1 and CDR2 (germline): SGDLS, YYNGEE. This receptor was obtained from a woman aged 80 or over with acute or convalescent COVID-19. V is TRBV9 and J is TRBJ2-3, with 10 bases fitting TRBD2. Material: peripheral blood. DNA for the CDR3: TGTGCCAGCAGCGTAGCTACGGGGACTAGCGTCACAGATACGCAGTATTTT. Translating it yields CASSVATGTSVTDTQYF.